This T cell receptor (beta chain) was recorded in a study of blood T cells in healthy people across ages. About this clonotype: Antigen specificity is unknown.

PCR was performed a second time for about 6 to 12 cycles using a sample-barcoded 5' primer and a J-beta primer mix. Every molecule of cDNA carried a tag from a template-switch adaptor with 12 random nucleotides. TCRdb reanalysed the 5' RACE reads using MiXCR and keeps one entry per CDR3 protein. Among approximately 800,000 distinct CDR3 sequences listed, 20% to 30% were seen once. Study-wide results and caveats: Naive T cell percentage showed a strong correlation with the diversity of TCR beta. Roughly linear age-related decline in beta diversity appeared, significant by age approximately 40.

Between the trimmed V and J ends, which lost 8 bases and 4 bases, there was a span of 11 bases. CDR1 is MNHNS and CDR2 is SASEGT in the germline V gene. CDR3 length: 13 amino acids. These sequences were also reported in another study, on T cells of mothers and their children. That report adds: Slightly higher overlap, not significant, was seen in related mother-child pairs than in unrelated pairs.

What was sequenced was blood. The chain has TRBV6-1 and TRBJ1-4; D is unclear. The receptor comes from a boy younger than 18 in good health. The CDR3 nucleotides read TGTGCCAGCCGTCCGCCGCTTAATGAAAAACTGTTTTTT. Amino acids: CASRPPLNEKLFF.